The 15 T cell receptor beta chains presented below share a single source sample, sequenced in a study of cytomegalovirus exposure and HLA in healthy donors. TCRdb's copy holds only in-frame clones and misses some; the assay was immunoSEQ multiplex PCR. The table includes some 170,000 clones, approximately 89% detected once. The sample comprised PBMCs. The source is a man aged 18 to 30 in good health and CMV-seropositive.

This rearrangement joins TRBV5-1 to TRBJ1-1; 7 bases are a match to TRBD1. Germline CDR1 is SGHRS and CDR2 is YFSETQ. The CDR3 contains 15 residues. Trimming removed 0 bases from V and 1 base from J; junction bases left unmatched: 3. The CDR3 region is CASSLVGGENTEAFF. DNA for the CDR3: TGCGCCAGCAGCTTGGTAGGGGGCGAGAACACTGAAGCTTTCTTT.

This chain uses TRBV6-1 with TRBJ2-5, with 7 bases that match TRBD1. The CDR3 loop spans 13 amino acids. Germline V lookup: CDR1 MNHNS, CDR2 SASEGT. The V segment lost 6 bases and the J segment 5 bases; nucleotides outside the gene matches: 6. The CDR3: CASRLDRRETQYF. The CDR3 region has the DNA TGTGCCAGCAGACTGGACAGGAGGGAGACCCAGTACTTC.

The chain joins TRBV18 to TRBJ2-7; 7 bases map to TRBD1. Germline V gene data show CDR1 as KGHSH and CDR2 as LQKENI. Trimming cost V 6 bases and J 2 bases; bases outside gene matches: 4. There are 13 residues in the CDR3. The CDR3 DNA reads as TGTGCCAGCTCCCCCGGGACAGCCTACGAGCAGTACTTC. It encodes CASSPGTAYEQYF.

Here the CDR3 reads CASSFTLAGGLADTQYF. The CDR3 DNA reads TGCGCCAGCAGCTTTACGCTAGCGGGAGGGCTCGCAGATACGCAGTATTTT. V and J are TRBV5-1 and TRBJ2-3, with 12 positions matching TRBD2. With 2 bases clipped from V and 4 bases from J, the junction kept 8 bases outside the gene matches. Germline lookup yields CDR1 SGHRS and CDR2 YFSETQ. The CDR3 consists of 17 residues.

The chain recombines TRBV29-1 with TRBJ2-1, with 8 bases that match TRBD2. Germline values: CDR1 SQVTM, CDR2 ANQGSEA. The CDR3 sequence is 17 residues long. V shed 1 base and J 1 base; nucleotides not matched to a gene: 9. The CDR3 sequence is CSVEGGSGGRSYNEQFF. In DNA form, the CDR3 reads TGCAGCGTTGAAGGAGGATCGGGGGGGCGGTCCTACAATGAGCAGTTCTTC.

This sequence joins TRBV29-1 and TRBJ2-1, with D unresolved. This CDR3 region has 14 residues. Germline V lookup: CDR1 SQVTM, CDR2 ANQGSEA. Trimming pared 7 bases from V and 3 bases from J, leaving 16 bases between. CDR3 sequence: CSGSRQADYNEQFF. The DNA of the CDR3 is TGCAGCGGAAGCCGGCAGGCCGACTACAATGAGCAGTTCTTC.

The rearrangement uses TRBV19 and TRBJ2-1; D unclear. Germline V lookup: CDR1 LNHDA, CDR2 SQIVND (reference sequence). V lost 7 bases and J 0 bases, leaving 7 bases between the germline ends. The CDR3 has 13 residues. CDR3 protein: CASTIASYNEQFF. DNA of the CDR3: TGTGCCAGTACCATAGCCTCCTACAATGAGCAGTTCTTC.

This clone turned up a few times. The J gene is TRBJ2-7, the V gene TRBV6-8; a possible D gene is TRBD2 (6 bases). CDR1 and CDR2 from the germline V gene are MNHGY and SAAAGT. V lost 5 bases and J lost 0, with 14 bases in between. The CDR3 length is 15 residues. The CDR3 loop reads CASSRRDGDSYEQYF. The CDR3 bases are TGTGCCAGCAGTAGGCGGGACGGAGACTCCTACGAGCAGTACTTC.

This rearrangement joins TRBV6-5 to TRBJ2-1; TRBD2 aligns across 8 bases. V gave up 5 bases and J gave up 8 bases; unmatched junction bases: 8. The germline CDR1 and CDR2 sequences are MNHEY and SVGAGI. The CDR3 is 14 amino acids. The CDR3 DNA reads as TGTGCCAGCAGTCCTCGGACTAGCAGCGATGAGCAGTTCTTC. Its protein product is CASSPRTSSDEQFF.

The rearrangement uses TRBV5-5 and TRBJ2-5; D unclear. Looked up from germline, CDR1 is SGHKS and CDR2 is YYEKEE (reference sequence). The ends were cut back, 4 bases at V and 1 base at J, with 11 bases in the middle. The CDR3 extends over 14 amino acids. The CDR3: CASSTSVSQETQYF. CDR3 DNA sequence: TGTGCCAGCAGCACGAGCGTTAGCCAAGAGACCCAGTACTTC.

The V call is TRBV6-5, the J call TRBJ2-1; D is ambiguous. This CDR3 is built from 12 residues. Germline CDR1 reads MNHEY; CDR2 reads SVGAGI. V was clipped by 5 bases and J by 16 bases, with 18 bases between them. The DNA of the CDR3 is TGTGCCAGCAGTCAAGCGCCAACTAAAGAATTCTTC. It specifies CASSQAPTKEFF.

A note on this clone: One end of the junction is discordant with germline, which a read error may explain. The V call is TRBV6-5, the J call TRBJ2-5; 9 nucleotides align to TRBD2. The CDR3 is made up of 15 amino acids. Germline CDR1 is MNHEY and CDR2 is SVGAGI. The CDR3 here is CASSHSASGAETQYF. The CDR3 DNA sequence: TGTGCCAGCAGTCACTCGGCTAGCGGGGCGGAGACCCAGTACTTC.

The gene calls are TRBV15 and TRBJ2-5; D might be TRBD1 (5 bases). The germline V and J ends were trimmed by 0 bases and 5 bases, with 10 bases remaining between them. Germline V gene sequence: CDR1 LNHNV, CDR2 YYDKDF (reference sequence). The CDR3 has 14 residues. The CDR3 DNA sequence: TGTGCCACCAGCAGAGATTCCGGACATGAGACCCAGTACTTC. Translation: CATSRDSGHETQYF.

This chain connects TRBV2 to TRBJ1-4, with D hard to call. With 4 bases removed from V and 0 bases from J, the gap between germline ends came to 9 bases. Germline CDR1 is SNHLY and CDR2 is FYNNEI. The CDR3 sequence is 15 residues long. This CDR3 reads CASSAWTATNEKLFF. The CDR3 DNA reads TGTGCCAGCAGTGCCTGGACTGCAACTAATGAAAAACTGTTTTTT. The entire variable domain, with the rest obtained from reference TRBV2 and TRBJ1-4, is as follows: EPEVTQTPSHQVTQMGQEVILRCVPISNHLYFYWYRQILGQKVEFLVSFYNNEISEKSEIFDDQFSVERPDGSNFTLKIRSTKLEDSAMYFCASSAWTATNEKLFFGSGTQLSVL.

J is TRBJ2-3 and V is TRBV2, with D possibly being TRBD2 (5 bases). This CDR3 region has 13 residues. Per the germline V gene, CDR1 is SNHLY and CDR2 is FYNNEI. The V gene lost 7 bases and the J gene lost 2 bases, with 10 bases spanning the gap. The CDR3 DNA sequence: TGTGCCAGCACCGCGAGGGCCACAGATACGCAGTATTTT. Translated, it gives CASTARATDTQYF. Full variable domain (rest looked up from reference TRBV2 and TRBJ2-3): EPEVTQTPSHQVTQMGQEVILRCVPISNHLYFYWYRQILGQKVEFLVSFYNNEISEKSEIFDDQFSVERPDGSNFTLKIRSTKLEDSAMYFCASTARATDTQYFGPGTRLTVL.